Here is one TCR beta chain with its context. Sequencing used immunoSEQ multiplex PCR; TCRdb keeps in-frame clones, though not all of them. The table has about 13,000 clones, around 73% seen once. Treatment defined: randomized to nivolumab then ipilimumab (arm A) or the reverse (arm B). Sorted cells were live CD3+CD8+, lacking CD19 and CD56, from PBMCs. This CDR3 is built from 13 residues. Deletions cut 2 bases from V and 3 bases from J, with 9 bases between. Germline CDR1 SGDLS, CDR2 YYNGEE. The data are from a study of sequential checkpoint blockade in melanoma. Study-level information: Arm A got nivolumab then ipilimumab; arm B the reverse, 1:1. Both treatment sequences were followed by maintenance nivolumab.

Here the sequenced sample was CD8+ T cells sorted from blood (inferred from file names), taken from a patient given nivolumab and ipilimumab in sequence. This receptor was taken from a human donor with melanoma. The chain is built from TRBV9 and TRBJ2-7, with D possibly being TRBD2 (6 bases). The CDR3 loop reads CASSVEGHYEQYF. CDR3 DNA sequence: TGTGCCAGCAGCGTGGAGGGGCACTACGAGCAGTACTTC. Combining the CDR3 with reference TRBV9 and TRBJ2-7 gives the whole variable domain DSGVTQTPKHLITATGQRVTLRCSPRSGDLSVYWYQQSLDQGLQFLIQYYNGEERAKGNILERFSAQQFPDLHSELNLSSLELGDSALYFCASSVEGHYEQYFGPGTRLTVT.